This TCR beta chain originates from a study of blood T cell repertoires in COVID-19. Overall study: The study drew acute and convalescent COVID-19 samples from the United States, Italy and Spain.

Germline CDR1 is LNHNV and CDR2 is YYDKDF (reference sequence). The CDR3 is 17 residues long. V was clipped by 1 base and J by 5 bases; unmatched bases: 8. In the authors' methods: Amplified reference gene primers provided the basis for estimating nucleated cell counts. The assay was immunoSEQ multiplex PCR, and TCRdb's table has in-frame clones only and misses some. The V and J calls and clone size come from that table; D and trimming were worked out from the DNA. This sample carries approximately 68,000 clones, roughly 90% of them seen once, and the ten largest clones take around 2.5%. This chain links TRBV15 with TRBJ2-5, with 12 positions matching TRBD2. The sequence derives from a man between 65 and 85 years old with active or convalescent COVID-19. The sample comprised peripheral blood. The CDR3 is CATSRGLAGDLRETQYF. The CDR3 DNA reads TGTGCCACCAGCAGAGGACTAGCGGGGGACCTCAGGGAGACCCAGTACTTC. Filled out from reference TRBV15 and TRBJ2-5, the complete variable domain reads DAMVIQNPRYQVTQFGKPVTLSCSQTLNHNVMYWYQQKSSQAPKLLFHYYDKDFNNEADTPDNFQSRRPNTSFCFLDIRSPGLGDTAMYLCATSRGLAGDLRETQYFGPGTRLLVL.